This TCR beta chain was identified in a study of T cells in Graves' hyperthyroidism and ophthalmopathy. J lost 0 bases, V lost 1 base, and 11 bases had no gene match. Per germline, CDR1 SGHTA and CDR2 FQGNSA. The CDR3 extends over 19 amino acids. Researchers took RNA transcripts and amplified the TCR beta CDR3 regions from them. RT-PCR in the first round (using the HTBI primer set) targeted the TCR CDR3. TCRdb reanalysed the multiplex PCR reads using MiXCR and keeps one entry per CDR3 protein. In the table there are roughly 280,000 distinct CDR3 sequences, approximately 23% of which are singletons. For this clonotype: Its target is unknown.

A patient was excluded if there was uncontrolled infection, other autoimmune disease, pregnancy or lactation. Diagnoses were made from clinical symptoms, serum measures (thyroxine and TRAb), thyroid ultrasound and orbital computed tomography. Regarding the study as a whole: Most clonotypes expanded in the thyroid (above 0.001) were also present in blood. Stable hyperthyroidism and ophthalmopathy were separated using 13 V-J signatures.

Sequencing input: blood. The chain has TRBV7-2 and TRBJ1-5, with TRBD1 matching over 8 bases. This clonotype was sampled from a man aged 25-45 years with Graves' ophthalmopathy. CDR3 in amino acids: CASSLEAGGFFPSNQPQHF. In DNA form, the CDR3 reads TGTGCCAGCAGCTTAGAGGCAGGGGGCTTCTTTCCTAGCAATCAGCCCCAGCATTTT.